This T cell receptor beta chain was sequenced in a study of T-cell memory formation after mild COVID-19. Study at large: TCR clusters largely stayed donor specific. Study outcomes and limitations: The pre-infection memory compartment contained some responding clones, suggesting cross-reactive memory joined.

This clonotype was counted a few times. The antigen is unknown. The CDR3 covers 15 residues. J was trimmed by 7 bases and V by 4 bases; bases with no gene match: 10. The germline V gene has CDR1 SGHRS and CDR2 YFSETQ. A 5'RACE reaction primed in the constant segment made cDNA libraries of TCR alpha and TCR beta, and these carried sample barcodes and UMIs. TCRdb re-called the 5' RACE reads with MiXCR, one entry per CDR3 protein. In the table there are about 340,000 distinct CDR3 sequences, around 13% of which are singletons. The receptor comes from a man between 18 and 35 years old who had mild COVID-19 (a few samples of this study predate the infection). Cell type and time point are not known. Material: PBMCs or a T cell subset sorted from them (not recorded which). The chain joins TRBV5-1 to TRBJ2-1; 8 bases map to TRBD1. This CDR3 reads CASSRRPDRDNEQFF. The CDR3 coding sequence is TGCGCCAGCAGCCGGCGTCCGGACAGGGATAATGAGCAGTTCTTC. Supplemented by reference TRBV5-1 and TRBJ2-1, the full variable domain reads KAGVTQTPRYLIKTRGQQVTLSCSPISGHRSVSWYQQTPGQGLQFLFEYFSETQRNKGNFPGRFSGRQFSNSRSEMNVSTLELGDSALYLCASSRRPDRDNEQFFGPGTRLTVL.